A single sample gave rise to the 4 T cell receptor beta chains below, sequenced in a study of control samples from healthy donors and cancer patients. TCRdb's copy holds only in-frame clones and misses some; the assay was immunoSEQ multiplex PCR. The table has 150,000 or so clones, over 85% seen once. Sequencing was done on a sample of blood. These receptors were collected from a man aged 45 to 65 in good health.

The chain combines TRBV2 with TRBJ1-5, with D possibly matching TRBD1 (5 bases). This CDR3 comprises 12 residues. Germline assignment: CDR1 SNHLY and CDR2 FYNNEI. V dropped 7 bases and J dropped 4 bases, with 8 bases sitting between them. This chain's CDR3 is CASKRGNQPQHF. DNA for the CDR3: TGTGCCAGCAAGCGGGGGAATCAGCCCCAGCATTTT.

The rearrangement joins TRBV4-1 to TRBJ2-1, with 9 bases lining up with TRBD2. CDR3 length: 15 amino acids. The trim removed 5 bases at V and 7 bases at J, leaving 9 bases unmatched. In germline, CDR1 is MGHRA, CDR2 YSYEKL. CDR3: CASSASGTHYNEQFF. CDR3 DNA: TGCGCCAGCAGCGCTAGCGGGACTCACTATAATGAGCAGTTCTTC.

V gene TRBV5-1 combines with J gene TRBJ2-5, with 9 bases lining up with TRBD2. The CDR3 extends over 14 amino acids. Germline V CDR1 and CDR2: SGHRS, YFSETQ. J lost 5 bases, V lost 0 bases, and 2 bases had no gene match. The CDR3 here is CASSLGLAGETQYF. The CDR3 DNA sequence: TGCGCCAGCAGCTTGGGCCTAGCGGGGGAGACCCAGTACTTC. The variable domain in full, completed from reference TRBV5-1 and TRBJ2-5, reads KAGVTQTPRYLIKTRGQQVTLSCSPISGHRSVSWYQQTPGQGLQFLFEYFSETQRNKGNFPGRFSGRQFSNSRSEMNVSTLELGDSALYLCASSLGLAGETQYFGPGTRLLVL.

The genes are TRBV28 and TRBJ1-2, with no clear D. V shed 2 bases and J shed 7 bases, with 14 bases lying between them. Germline-derived CDR1 and CDR2 are MDHEN and SYDVKM. The CDR3 totals 14 residues. The CDR3 here is CASSLRTGLSGYTF. The CDR3 coding sequence is TGTGCCAGCAGTTTACGGACTGGCTTAAGTGGCTACACCTTC.